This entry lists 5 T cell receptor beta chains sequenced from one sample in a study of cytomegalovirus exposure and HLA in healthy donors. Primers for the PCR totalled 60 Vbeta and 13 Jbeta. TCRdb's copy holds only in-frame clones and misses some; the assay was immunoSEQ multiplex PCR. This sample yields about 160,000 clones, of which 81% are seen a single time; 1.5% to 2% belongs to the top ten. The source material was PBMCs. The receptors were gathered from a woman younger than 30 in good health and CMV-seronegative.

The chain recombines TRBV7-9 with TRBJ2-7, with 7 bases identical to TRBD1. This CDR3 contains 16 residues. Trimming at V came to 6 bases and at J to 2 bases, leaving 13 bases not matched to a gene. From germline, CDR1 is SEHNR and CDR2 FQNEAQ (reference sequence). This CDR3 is CASSYTPGTATYEQYF. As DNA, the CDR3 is TGTGCCAGCAGTTACACCCCCGGGACAGCAACCTACGAGCAGTACTTC. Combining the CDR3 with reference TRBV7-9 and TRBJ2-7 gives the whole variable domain DTGVSQNPRHKITKRGQNVTFRCDPISEHNRLYWYRQTLGQGPEFLTYFQNEAQLEKSRLLSDRFSAERPKGSFSTLEIQRTEQGDSAMYLCASSYTPGTATYEQYFGPGTRLTVT.

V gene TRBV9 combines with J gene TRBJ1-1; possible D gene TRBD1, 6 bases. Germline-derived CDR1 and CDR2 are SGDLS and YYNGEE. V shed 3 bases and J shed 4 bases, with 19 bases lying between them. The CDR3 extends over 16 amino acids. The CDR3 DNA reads TGTGCCAGCAGCGATCCATCGGAAGGGGGGGTCACTGAAGCTTTCTTT. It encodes CASSDPSEGGVTEAFF.

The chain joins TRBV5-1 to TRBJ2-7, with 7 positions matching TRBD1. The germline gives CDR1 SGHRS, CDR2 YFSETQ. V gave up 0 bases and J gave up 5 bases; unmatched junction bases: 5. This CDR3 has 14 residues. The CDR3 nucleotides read TGCGCCAGCAGCTTGGAACAGGGGCTGAACGAGCAGTACTTC. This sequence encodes CASSLEQGLNEQYF.

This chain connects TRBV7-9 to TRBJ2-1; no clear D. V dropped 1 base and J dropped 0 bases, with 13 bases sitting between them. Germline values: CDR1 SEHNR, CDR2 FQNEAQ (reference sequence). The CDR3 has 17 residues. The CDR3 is CASSLVGDSVSYNEQFF. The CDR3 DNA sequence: TGTGCCAGCAGCTTAGTTGGTGACTCAGTCTCCTACAATGAGCAGTTCTTC.

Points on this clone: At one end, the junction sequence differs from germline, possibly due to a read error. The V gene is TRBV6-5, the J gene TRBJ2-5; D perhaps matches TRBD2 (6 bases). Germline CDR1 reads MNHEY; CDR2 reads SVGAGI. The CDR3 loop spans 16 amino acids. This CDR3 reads CASSWSPRGRKESQYF. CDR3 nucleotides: TGTGCCAGCAGTTGGTCGCCGCGGGGCCGCAAAGAGAGCCAGTACTTC.